This T cell receptor beta chain was captured by sequencing in a study of cytomegalovirus exposure and HLA in healthy donors. Overall study: Out of around 360 genotyped donors, about 80% belonged to the Caucasian-associated ancestry cluster. Study-wide results and limits: Later analysis identified a missense DCLRE1C variant that was linked to TCR beta V- and J-gene trimming. Among CMV-associated TCR beta chains, most appeared HLA-restricted in a later analysis. An analysis that was carried out later associated 15,000 to 20,000 TCR beta sequences with HLA alleles at 0.05 false discovery rate.

To note about this clone: The antigen remains undetermined.

Germline CDR1 LNHDA, CDR2 SQIVND (reference sequence). The CDR3 sequence is 14 residues long. V lost 7 bases, J lost 1 base, and 10 bases lay in between. The PCR had 60 Vbeta and 13 Jbeta primers. The method was immunoSEQ multiplex PCR; TCRdb's version includes in-frame clones alone and lacks a portion of them. This table holds about 55,000 clones. The receptor was derived from a man in his fifties or sixties in good health and CMV-seropositive. The V and J genes are TRBV19 and TRBJ2-2, with D possibly TRBD1 on 6 matching bases. Source material: PBMCs. The CDR3: CASTDRKNTGELFF. CDR3 sequence (DNA): TGTGCCAGTACAGACAGGAAGAACACCGGGGAGCTGTTTTTT.